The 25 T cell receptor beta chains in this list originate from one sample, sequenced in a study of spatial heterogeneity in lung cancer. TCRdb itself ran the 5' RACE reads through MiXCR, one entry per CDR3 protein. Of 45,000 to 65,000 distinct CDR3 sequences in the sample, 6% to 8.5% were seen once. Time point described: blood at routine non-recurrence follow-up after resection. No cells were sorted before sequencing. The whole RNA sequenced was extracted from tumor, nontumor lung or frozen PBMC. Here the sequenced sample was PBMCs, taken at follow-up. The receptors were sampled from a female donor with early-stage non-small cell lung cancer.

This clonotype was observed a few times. The DNA of the CDR3 is TGCAGTGCTAGCGTCGCTCAAGAGACCCAGTACTTC. It codes for CSASVAQETQYF. V usage is TRBV20-1 and J usage is TRBJ2-5, with D unclear. CDR1 and CDR2 (germline): DFQATT, SNEGSKA (reference sequence). This CDR3 is built from 12 residues. Trimming cost V 3 bases and J 2 bases, with 7 bases left between them.

CDR3 DNA sequence: TGCGCCAGCAGCCAGGCAAGGGGGTGGGGGAGGTCACCCCTCCACTTT. Translation gives CASSQARGWGRSPLHF. V gene TRBV4-1 combines with J gene TRBJ1-6; D might be TRBD1 (6 bases). CDR1 and CDR2 from the germline V gene are MGHRA and YSYEKL. The V gene lost 3 bases and the J gene lost 10 bases, with 19 bases spanning the gap. The CDR3 is 16 residues long.

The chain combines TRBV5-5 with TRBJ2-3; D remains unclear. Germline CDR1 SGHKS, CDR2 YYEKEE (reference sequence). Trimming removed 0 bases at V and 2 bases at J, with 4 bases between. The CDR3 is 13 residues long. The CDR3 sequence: CASSLVFTDTQYF. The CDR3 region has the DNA TGTGCCAGCAGCTTGGTATTCACAGATACGCAGTATTTT.

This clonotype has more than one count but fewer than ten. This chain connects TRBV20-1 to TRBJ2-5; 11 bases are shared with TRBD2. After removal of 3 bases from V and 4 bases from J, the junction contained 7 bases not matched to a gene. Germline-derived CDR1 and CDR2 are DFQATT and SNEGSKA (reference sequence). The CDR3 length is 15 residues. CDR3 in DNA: TGCAGTGCTAGTGTAGCGGGGGGGCCCGGAGAGACCCAGTACTTC. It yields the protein CSASVAGGPGETQYF.

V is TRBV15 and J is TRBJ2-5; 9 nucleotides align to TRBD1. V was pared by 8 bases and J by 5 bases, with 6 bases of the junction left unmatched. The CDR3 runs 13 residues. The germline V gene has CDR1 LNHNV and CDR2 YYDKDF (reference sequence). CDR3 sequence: CATGTGYRETQYF. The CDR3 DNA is TGTGCCACCGGGACAGGGTATCGGGAGACCCAGTACTTC.

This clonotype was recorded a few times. CDR3 sequence reads: CASRGTSTRGYTF. In DNA, the CDR3 is TGCGCCAGCAGGGGGACATCGACTCGCGGCTACACCTTC. The chain uses TRBV5-1 and TRBJ1-2; tentative D call: TRBD1 (6 bases). The CDR3 sequence is 13 residues long. The V end lost 5 bases, the J end lost 8 bases, and 16 bases lay between the germline ends. Germline V lookup: CDR1 SGHRS, CDR2 YFSETQ.

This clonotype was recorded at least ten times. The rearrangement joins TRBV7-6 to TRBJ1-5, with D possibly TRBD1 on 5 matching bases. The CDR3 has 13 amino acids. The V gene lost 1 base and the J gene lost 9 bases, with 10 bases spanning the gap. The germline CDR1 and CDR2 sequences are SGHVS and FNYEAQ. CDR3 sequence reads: CASSLGEGRPQHF. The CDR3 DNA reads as TGTGCCAGCAGCTTAGGGGAGGGGAGGCCCCAGCATTTT.

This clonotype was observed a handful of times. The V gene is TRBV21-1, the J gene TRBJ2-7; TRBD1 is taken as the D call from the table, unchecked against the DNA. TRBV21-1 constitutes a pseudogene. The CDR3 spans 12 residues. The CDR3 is CASSGAPYEQYF. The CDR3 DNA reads TGTGCCAGCAGCGGCGCCCCCTACGAGCAGTACTTC.

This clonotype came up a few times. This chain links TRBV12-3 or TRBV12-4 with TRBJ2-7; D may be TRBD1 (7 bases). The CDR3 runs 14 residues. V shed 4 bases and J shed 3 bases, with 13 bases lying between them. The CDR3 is CASSYGQGGYEQYF. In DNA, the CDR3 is TGTGCCAGCAGTTATGGGCAGGGGGGCTACGAGCAGTACTTC.

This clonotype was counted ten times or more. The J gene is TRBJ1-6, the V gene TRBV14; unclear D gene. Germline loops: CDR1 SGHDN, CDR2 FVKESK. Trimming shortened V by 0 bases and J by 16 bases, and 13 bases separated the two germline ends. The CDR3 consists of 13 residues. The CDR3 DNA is TGTGCCAGCAGCCAAGATCGGGCCAGGCGGCTCCACTTT. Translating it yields CASSQDRARRLHF. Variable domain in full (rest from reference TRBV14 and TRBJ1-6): EAGVTQFPSHSVIEKGQTVTLRCDPISGHDNLYWYRRVMGKEIKFLLHFVKESKQDESGMPNNRFLAERTGGTYSTLKVQPAELEDSGVYFCASSQDRARRLHFGNGTRLTVT.

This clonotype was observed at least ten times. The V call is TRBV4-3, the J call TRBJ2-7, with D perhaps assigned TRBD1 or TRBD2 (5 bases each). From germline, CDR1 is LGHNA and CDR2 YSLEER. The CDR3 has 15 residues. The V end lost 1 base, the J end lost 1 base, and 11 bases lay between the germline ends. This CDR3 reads CASSQAGTGSYEQYF. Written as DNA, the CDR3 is TGCGCCAGCAGCCAAGCCGGGACCGGGTCCTACGAGCAGTACTTC.

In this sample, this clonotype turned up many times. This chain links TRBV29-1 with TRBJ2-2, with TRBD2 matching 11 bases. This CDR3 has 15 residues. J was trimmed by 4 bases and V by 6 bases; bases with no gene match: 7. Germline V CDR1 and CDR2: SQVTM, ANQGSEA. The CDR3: CSVDGLAGGTGELFF. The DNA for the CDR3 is TGCAGCGTCGATGGACTAGCGGGTGGCACCGGGGAGCTGTTTTTT.

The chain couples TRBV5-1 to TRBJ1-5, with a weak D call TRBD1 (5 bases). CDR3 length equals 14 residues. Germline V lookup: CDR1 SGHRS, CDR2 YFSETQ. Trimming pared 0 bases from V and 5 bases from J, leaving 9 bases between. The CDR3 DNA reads TGCGCCAGCAGCTTGGACAGGCCAGATCAGCCCCAGCATTTT. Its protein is CASSLDRPDQPQHF.

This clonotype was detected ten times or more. CDR3 sequence (DNA): TGTGCCAGCAAGTTAGGGGGAGGAGTGAGCTTGAACACTGAAGCTTTCTTT. It is translated as CASKLGGGVSLNTEAFF. The chain joins TRBV5-5 to TRBJ1-1; possibly TRBD1 for D (6 bases). Trimming pared 6 bases from V and 0 bases from J, leaving 21 bases between. Germline CDR1 is SGHKS and CDR2 is YYEKEE (reference sequence). This CDR3 comprises 17 residues.

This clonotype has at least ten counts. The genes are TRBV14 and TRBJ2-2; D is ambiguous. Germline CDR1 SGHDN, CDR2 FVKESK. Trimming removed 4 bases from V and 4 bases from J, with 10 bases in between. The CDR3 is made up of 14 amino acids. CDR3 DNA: TGTGCCAGCAGCCGGCAAGGCGCCACCGGGGAGCTGTTTTTT. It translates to CASSRQGATGELFF.

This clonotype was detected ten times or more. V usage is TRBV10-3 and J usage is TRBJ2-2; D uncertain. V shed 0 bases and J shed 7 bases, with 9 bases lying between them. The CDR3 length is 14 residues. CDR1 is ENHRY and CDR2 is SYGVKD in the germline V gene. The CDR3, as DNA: TGTGCCATCAGTGAGTCGAAAATCCTCGGGGAGCTGTTTTTT. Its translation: CAISESKILGELFF.

The CDR3 DNA is TGCGCCAGCAGCCAAGCGTGGTCGAGGGGGACAGATACGCAGTATTTT. This codes for CASSQAWSRGTDTQYF. The rearrangement links TRBV4-1 to TRBJ2-3, with D possibly TRBD1 on 6 matching bases. V was clipped by 1 base and J by 3 bases, with 14 bases between them. The CDR3 extends over 16 amino acids. Per the germline V gene, CDR1 is MGHRA and CDR2 is YSYEKL.

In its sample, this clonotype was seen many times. Here the CDR3 DNA reads TGTGCCAGCAGCTTTTCGGTCGGGAGACTAGCGGGGGGTCAGGCCTACGAGCAGTACTTC. This gives the protein CASSFSVGRLAGGQAYEQYF. The gene calls are TRBV5-4 and TRBJ2-7; 13 positions agree with TRBD2. Germline trimming cut 2 bases from V and 2 bases from J; bases unmatched to any gene: 16. This CDR3 comprises 20 residues. Germline V gene data show CDR1 as SGHNT and CDR2 as YYREEE (reference sequence).

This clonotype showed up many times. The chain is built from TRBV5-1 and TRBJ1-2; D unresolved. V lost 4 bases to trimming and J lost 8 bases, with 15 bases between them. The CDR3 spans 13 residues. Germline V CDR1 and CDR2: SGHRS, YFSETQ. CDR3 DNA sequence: TGCGCCAGCAGCGTAGACGGCCCTGACGGCTACACCTTC. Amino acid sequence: CASSVDGPDGYTF.

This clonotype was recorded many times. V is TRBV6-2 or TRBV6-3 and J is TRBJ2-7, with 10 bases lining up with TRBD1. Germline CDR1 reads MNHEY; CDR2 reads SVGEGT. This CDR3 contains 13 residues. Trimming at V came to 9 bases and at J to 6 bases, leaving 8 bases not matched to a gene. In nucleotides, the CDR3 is TGTGCCAGTCAACGGGACAGGGGCTCCGAGCAGTACTTC. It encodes CASQRDRGSEQYF.

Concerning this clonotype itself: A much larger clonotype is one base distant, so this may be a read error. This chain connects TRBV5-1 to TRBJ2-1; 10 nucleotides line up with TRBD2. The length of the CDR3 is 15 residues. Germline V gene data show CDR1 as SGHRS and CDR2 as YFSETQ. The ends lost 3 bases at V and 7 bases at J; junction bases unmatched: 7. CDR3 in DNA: TGCGCCAGCAGCTCAGGGACTAGCGCCAGTAATGAGCAGTTCTTC. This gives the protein CASSSGTSASNEQFF.

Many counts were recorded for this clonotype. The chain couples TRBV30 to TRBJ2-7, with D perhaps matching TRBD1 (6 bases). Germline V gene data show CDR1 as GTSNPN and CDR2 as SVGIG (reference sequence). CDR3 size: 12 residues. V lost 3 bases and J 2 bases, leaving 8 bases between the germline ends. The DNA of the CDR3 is TGTGCCTGGAGACGGACAGCCTACGAGCAGTACTTC. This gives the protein CAWRRTAYEQYF.

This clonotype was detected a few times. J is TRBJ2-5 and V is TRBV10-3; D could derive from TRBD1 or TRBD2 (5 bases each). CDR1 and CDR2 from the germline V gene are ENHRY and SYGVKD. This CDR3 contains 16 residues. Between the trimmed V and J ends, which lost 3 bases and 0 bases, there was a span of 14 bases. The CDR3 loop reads CAISDSIGEYQETQYF. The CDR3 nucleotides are TGTGCCATCAGTGATAGCATAGGGGAGTACCAAGAGACCCAGTACTTC.

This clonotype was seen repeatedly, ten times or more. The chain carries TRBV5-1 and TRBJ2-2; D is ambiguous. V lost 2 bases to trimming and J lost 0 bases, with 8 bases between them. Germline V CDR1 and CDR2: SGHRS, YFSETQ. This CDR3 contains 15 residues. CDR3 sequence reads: CASSLYTANTGELFF. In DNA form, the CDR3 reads TGCGCCAGCAGCTTATACACTGCGAACACCGGGGAGCTGTTTTTT.

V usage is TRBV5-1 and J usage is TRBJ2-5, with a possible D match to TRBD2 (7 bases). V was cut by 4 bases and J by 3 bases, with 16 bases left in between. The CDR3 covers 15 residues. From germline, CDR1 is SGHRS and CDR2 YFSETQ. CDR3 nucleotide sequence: TGCGCCAGCAGCGAGGTACAGGGAGGGAAAGAGACCCAGTACTTC. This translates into CASSEVQGGKETQYF. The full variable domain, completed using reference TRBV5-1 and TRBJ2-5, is KAGVTQTPRYLIKTRGQQVTLSCSPISGHRSVSWYQQTPGQGLQFLFEYFSETQRNKGNFPGRFSGRQFSNSRSEMNVSTLELGDSALYLCASSEVQGGKETQYFGPGTRLLVL.